The T cell receptor (beta chain) described here comes from a study of cytomegalovirus exposure and HLA in healthy donors. PCR was performed using 60 Vbeta and 13 Jbeta primers. TCRdb keeps only in-frame clones here, not all; method: immunoSEQ multiplex PCR. The sample records 140,000 or so clones, around four fifths being singletons. Germline lookup yields CDR1 SGHRS and CDR2 YFSETQ. V dropped 4 bases and J dropped 1; count of bases not matched to a gene: 7. The CDR3 spans 16 residues. The chain couples TRBV5-1 to TRBJ2-3, with 9 bases aligning to TRBD2. The TCR comes from a boy between 2 and 15 years old in good health and CMV-seronegative. What was sequenced was PBMCs. The CDR3 bases are TGCGCCAGCAGCGAACTGCGGGGGGGCGGCACAGATACGCAGTATTTT. Translation: CASSELRGGGTDTQYF.